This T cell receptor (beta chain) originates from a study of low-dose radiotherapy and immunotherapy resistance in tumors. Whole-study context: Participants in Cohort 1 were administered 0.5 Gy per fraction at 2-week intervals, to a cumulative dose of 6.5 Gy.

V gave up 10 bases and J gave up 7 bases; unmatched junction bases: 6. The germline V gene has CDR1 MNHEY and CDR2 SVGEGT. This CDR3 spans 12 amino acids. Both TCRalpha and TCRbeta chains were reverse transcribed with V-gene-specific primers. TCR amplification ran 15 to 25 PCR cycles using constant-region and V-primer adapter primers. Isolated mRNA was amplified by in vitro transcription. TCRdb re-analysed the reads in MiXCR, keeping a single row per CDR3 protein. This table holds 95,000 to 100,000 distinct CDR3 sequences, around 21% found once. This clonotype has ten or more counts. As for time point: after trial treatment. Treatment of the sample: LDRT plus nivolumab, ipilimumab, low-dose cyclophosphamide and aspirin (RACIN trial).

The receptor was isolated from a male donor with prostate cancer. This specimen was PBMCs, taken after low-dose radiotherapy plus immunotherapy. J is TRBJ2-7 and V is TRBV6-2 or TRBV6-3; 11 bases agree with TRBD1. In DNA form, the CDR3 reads TGTGCCACCCGGACAGGGGGCTTTGAGCAGTACTTC. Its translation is CATRTGGFEQYF.